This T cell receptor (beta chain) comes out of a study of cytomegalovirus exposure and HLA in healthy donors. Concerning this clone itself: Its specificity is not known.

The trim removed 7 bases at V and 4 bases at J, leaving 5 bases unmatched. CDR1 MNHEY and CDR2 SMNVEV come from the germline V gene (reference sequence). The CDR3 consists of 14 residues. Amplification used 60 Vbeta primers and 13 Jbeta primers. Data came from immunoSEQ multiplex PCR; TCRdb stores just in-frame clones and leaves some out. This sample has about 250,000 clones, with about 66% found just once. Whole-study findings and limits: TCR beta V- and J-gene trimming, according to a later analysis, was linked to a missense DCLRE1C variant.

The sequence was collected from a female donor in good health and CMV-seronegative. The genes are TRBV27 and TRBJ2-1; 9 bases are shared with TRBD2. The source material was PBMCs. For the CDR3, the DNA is TGTGCCAGCACCGGCACTAGCGGGTACAATGAGCAGTTCTTC. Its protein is CASTGTSGYNEQFF.